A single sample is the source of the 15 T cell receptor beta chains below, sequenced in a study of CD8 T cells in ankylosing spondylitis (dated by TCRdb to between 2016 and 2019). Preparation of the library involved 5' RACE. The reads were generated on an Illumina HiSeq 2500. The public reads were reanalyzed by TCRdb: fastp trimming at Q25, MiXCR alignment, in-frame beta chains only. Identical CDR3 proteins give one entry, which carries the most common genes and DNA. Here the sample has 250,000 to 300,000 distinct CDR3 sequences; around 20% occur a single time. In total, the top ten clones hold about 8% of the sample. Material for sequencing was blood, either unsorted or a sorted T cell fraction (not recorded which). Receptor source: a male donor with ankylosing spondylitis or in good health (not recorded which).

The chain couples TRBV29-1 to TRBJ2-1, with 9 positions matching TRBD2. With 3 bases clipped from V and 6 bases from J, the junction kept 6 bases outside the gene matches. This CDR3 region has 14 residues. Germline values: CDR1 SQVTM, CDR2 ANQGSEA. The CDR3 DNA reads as TGCAGCGTTGATCCTAGCGGGGTCCGCAATGAGCAGTTCTTC. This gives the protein CSVDPSGVRNEQFF.

In DNA, the CDR3 is TGCGCCAGCAGCTTCCTAGAAGGCAGACTGTTTTTT. Its protein product is CASSFLEGRLFF. The genes are TRBV5-1 and TRBJ1-4; D is uncertain. V was pared by 2 bases and J by 13 bases, with 12 bases between. Germline values: CDR1 SGHRS, CDR2 YFSETQ. This CDR3 contains 12 residues.

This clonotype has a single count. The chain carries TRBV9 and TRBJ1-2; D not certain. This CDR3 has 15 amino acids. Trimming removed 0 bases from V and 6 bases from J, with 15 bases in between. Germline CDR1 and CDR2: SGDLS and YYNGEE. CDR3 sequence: CASSVEAVGKHGYTF. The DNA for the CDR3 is TGTGCCAGCAGCGTAGAAGCGGTCGGGAAACATGGCTACACCTTC.

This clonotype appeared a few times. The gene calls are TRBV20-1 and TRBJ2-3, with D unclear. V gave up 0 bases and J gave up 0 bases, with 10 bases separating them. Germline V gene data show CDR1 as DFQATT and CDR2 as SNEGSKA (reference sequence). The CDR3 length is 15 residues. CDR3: CSARDINFSTDTQYF. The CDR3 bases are TGCAGTGCTAGAGACATAAACTTTAGCACAGATACGCAGTATTTT.

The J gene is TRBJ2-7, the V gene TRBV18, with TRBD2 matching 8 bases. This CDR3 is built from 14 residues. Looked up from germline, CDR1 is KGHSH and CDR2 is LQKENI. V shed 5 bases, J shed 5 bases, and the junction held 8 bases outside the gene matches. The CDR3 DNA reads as TGTGCCAGCTCAGGGACTGGCGGGAGGAACGAGCAGTACGTC. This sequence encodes CASSGTGGRNEQYV.

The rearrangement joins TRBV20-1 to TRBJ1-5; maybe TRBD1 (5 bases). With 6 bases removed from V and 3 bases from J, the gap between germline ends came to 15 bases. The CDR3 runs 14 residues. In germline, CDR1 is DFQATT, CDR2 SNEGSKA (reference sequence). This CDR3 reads CSAKRTGFNQPQHF. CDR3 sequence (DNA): TGCAGTGCCAAACGAACAGGATTCAATCAGCCCCAGCATTTT.

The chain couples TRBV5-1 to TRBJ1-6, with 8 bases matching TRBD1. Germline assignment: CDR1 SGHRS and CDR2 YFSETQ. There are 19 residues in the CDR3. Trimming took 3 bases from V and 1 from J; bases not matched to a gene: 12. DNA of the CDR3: TGCGCCAGCAGCTCCCGGACAGGGCGGGCCTCGTCCTATAATTCACCCCTCCACTTT. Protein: CASSSRTGRASSYNSPLHF.

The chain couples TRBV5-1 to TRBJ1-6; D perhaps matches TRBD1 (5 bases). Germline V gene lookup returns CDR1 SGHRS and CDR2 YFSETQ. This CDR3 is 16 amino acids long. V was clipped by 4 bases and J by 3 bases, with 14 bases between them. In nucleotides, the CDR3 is TGCGCCAGCAGCAGAAACCGACAGAGCTATAATTCACCCCTCCACTTT. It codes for CASSRNRQSYNSPLHF.

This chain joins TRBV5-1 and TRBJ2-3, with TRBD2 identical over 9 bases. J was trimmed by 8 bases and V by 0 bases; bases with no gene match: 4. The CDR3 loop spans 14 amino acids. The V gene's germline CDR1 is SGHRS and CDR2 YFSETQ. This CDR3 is CASSLVAGVGTQYF. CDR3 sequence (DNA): TGCGCCAGCAGCTTGGTAGCGGGAGTTGGTACGCAGTATTTT.

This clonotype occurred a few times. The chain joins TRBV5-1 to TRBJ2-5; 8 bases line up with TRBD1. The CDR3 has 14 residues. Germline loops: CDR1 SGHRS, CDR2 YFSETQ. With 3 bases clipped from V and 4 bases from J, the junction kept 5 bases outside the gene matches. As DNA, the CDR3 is TGCGCCAGCAGCTGGGAGACAGGGGTAGAGACCCAGTACTTC. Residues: CASSWETGVETQYF.

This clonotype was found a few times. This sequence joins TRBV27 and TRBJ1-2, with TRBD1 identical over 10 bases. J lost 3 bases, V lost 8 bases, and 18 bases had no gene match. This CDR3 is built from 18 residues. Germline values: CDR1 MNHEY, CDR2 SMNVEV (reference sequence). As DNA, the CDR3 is TGTGCCAGCGGTCCGGGACAGGGGCGAAACAGACCTCACTATGGCTACACCTTC. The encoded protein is CASGPGQGRNRPHYGYTF.

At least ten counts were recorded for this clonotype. Here the CDR3 DNA reads TGTGCCAGCGTTGAGTCAGATACGCAGTATTTT. This codes for CASVESDTQYF. This sequence joins TRBV12-3 or TRBV12-4 and TRBJ2-3; the D is unclear. Trimming took off 8 bases at V and 4 bases at J, with 7 bases between the two ends. The CDR3 runs 11 residues.

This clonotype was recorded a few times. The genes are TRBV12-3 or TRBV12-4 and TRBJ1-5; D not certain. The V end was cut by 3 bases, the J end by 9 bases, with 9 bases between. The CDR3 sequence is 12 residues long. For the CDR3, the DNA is TGTGCCAGCAGTTTGATGGCGTCGCCCCAGCATTTT. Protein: CASSLMASPQHF.

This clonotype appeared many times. Written as DNA, the CDR3 is TGTGCCACCAGTGATTTTAGGAGGGACACTAACCAGGGGTACAATGAGCAGTTCTTC. Its protein product is CATSDFRRDTNQGYNEQFF. The rearrangement links TRBV24-1 to TRBJ2-1; the D gene could be TRBD1 or TRBD2 (6 bases each). V was pared by 1 base and J by 4 bases, with 22 bases between. Germline V gene data show CDR1 as KGHDR and CDR2 as SFDVKD. CDR3 length: 19 amino acids.

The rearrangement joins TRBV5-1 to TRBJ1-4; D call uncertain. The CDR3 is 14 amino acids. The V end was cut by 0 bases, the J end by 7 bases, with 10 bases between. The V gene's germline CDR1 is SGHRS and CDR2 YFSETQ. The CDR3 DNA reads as TGCGCCAGCAGCTTGGACCTGTCGGGTGAAAAACTGTTTTTT. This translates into CASSLDLSGEKLFF.